Sequencing of this TCR beta chain was carried out in a study of response to subunit inactivated influenza vaccine. MiXCR, applied by TCRdb to the RT-PCR reads, yields one record per CDR3 protein. The data show about 530,000 distinct CDR3 sequences, 10% to 15% seen once. The starting material was PBMCs from blood, obtained on the day of vaccination. The clonotype originates from a man over 45 who received an inactivated influenza vaccine.

The chain's CDR3 is CASSLQDWSGELFF. The DNA of the CDR3 is TGCGCCAGCAGCCTTCAAGACTGGTCCGGGGAGCTGTTTTTT. The chain links TRBV4-3 to TRBJ2-2; unclear D gene. The V end was cut by 4 bases, the J end by 6 bases, with 12 bases between. The CDR3 spans 14 residues. Germline V gene data show CDR1 as LGHNA and CDR2 as YSLEER.